At least ten counts were recorded for the clone carrying this TCR beta chain. The target antigen is unknown. The read halts 3 residues ahead of the CDR3 end, with the missing end drawn from the germline J gene. The CDR3 is made up of 15 amino acids. The junction had 4 bases not matched to a gene; V was cut back by 0 bases and J by 7 bases. CDR1 SGHRS and CDR2 YFSETQ come from the germline V gene. The data are from a study of T cell clonality in common variable immunodeficiency. Equal genomic DNA amounts from CVID and control samples were sequenced. Only in-frame clones appear in the TCRdb table, and some are missing; sequencing was by immunoSEQ multiplex PCR. The table lists about 52,000 clones, with no singletons. General study findings and limits: Reportedly, TCR beta sequences from common variable immunodeficiency showed fewer deletions and N-nucleotide insertions.

Each donor provided 5 to 8 ml of heparinized whole blood. The specimen was peripheral blood mononuclear cells. The origin of this receptor is a person aged 18-69 years in good health. The rearrangement joins TRBV5-1 to TRBJ1-6; 7 bases are shared with TRBD1. The CDR3 loop reads CASSLEGAGNSPLHF. Partial CDR3 DNA: TGCGCCAGCAGCTTGGAGGGGGCAGGCAATTCACCC.